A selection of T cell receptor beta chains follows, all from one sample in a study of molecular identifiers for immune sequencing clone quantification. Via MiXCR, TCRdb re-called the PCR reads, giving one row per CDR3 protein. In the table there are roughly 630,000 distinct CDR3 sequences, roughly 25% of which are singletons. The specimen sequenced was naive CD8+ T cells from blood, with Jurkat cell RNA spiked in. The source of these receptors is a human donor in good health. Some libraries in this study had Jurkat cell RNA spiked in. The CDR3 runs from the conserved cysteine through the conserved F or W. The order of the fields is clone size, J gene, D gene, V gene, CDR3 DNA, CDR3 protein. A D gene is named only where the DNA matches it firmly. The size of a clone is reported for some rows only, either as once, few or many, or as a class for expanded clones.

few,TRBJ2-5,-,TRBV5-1,TGCGCCAGCAGCCGGACGGGACTCCTCTCGGAGACCCAGTACTTC,CASSRTGLLSETQYF
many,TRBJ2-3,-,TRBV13,TGTGCCAGCAGCGCGCGACTAGGAGGAAGCACAGATACGCAGTATTTT,CASSARLGGSTDTQYF
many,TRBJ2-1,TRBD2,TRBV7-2,TGTGCCAGCAGCTTAGCGCGAGGCGGGGGCAATGAGCAGTTCTTC,CASSLARGGGNEQFF
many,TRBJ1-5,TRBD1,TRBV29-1,TGCAGCGTTGTCGGGGACAGGGGGAATAATAGCAATCAGCCCCAGCATTTT,CSVVGDRGNNSNQPQHF
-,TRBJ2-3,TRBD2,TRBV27,TGTGCCAGCAGTGTCGGGACTAGCGGGGGGTCAGATACGCAGTATTTT,CASSVGTSGGSDTQYF
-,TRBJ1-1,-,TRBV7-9,TGTGCCAGCAGCTTATTTCCTGGCCAGGGAGGGCCTGACGCTTTCTTT,CASSLFPGQGGPDAFF
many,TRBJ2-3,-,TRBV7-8,TGTGCCAGCAGTCATAAAAGTAGGGGTAGCACAGATACGCAGTATTTT,CASSHKSRGSTDTQYF
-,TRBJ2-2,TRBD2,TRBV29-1,TGCAGCGTTGCATTTGGACTAGCGGGAGGGCTAAACACCGGGGAGCTGTTTTTT,CSVAFGLAGGLNTGELFF
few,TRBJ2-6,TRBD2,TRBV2,TGTGCCAGCAGTGAGATTGGCGGGGGGAGCTCTGGGGCCAACGTCCTGACTTTC,CASSEIGGGSSGANVLTF
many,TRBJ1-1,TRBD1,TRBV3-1,TGTGCCAGCAGCCAAGGGACAGGGAGTGGCACTGAAGCTTTCTTT,CASSQGTGSGTEAFF
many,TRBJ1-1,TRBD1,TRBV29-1,TGCAGCGTGGACAGGGATGGGTCGAACACTGAAGCTTTCTTT,CSVDRDGSNTEAFF
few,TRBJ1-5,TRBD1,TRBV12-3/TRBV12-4,TGTGCCACAAACTCAGGGGGGGGAAATCAGCCCCAGCATTTT,CATNSGGGNQPQHF
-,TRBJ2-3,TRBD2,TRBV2,TGTGCCAGCAGCTGGACTAGCGGGAGTACACATACGCAGTATTTT,CASSWTSGSTHTQYF
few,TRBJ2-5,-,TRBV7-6,TGTGCCAGCAGCTTACATATTAGTCAAGAGACCCAGTACTTC,CASSLHISQETQYF
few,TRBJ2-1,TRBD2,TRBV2,TGTGCCAGCAGTGCTCTAGCGGGGGGGCCGAGCTCCTACAATGAGCAGTTCTTC,CASSALAGGPSSYNEQFF
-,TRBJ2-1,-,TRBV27,TGTGCCAGCAGTTTATCGTCCCTCCTAAATGGGCAGTTCTTC,CASSLSSLLNGQFF
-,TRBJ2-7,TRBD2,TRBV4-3,TGCGCCAGCAGCCAAGATGGCCCGGGGACTAACTACGGGCAGTACTTC,CASSQDGPGTNYGQYF
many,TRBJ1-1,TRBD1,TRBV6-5,TGTGCCAGCAGTCCCCTAGGACAGGCAGATTCTTACTGGACTGAAGCTTTCTTT,CASSPLGQADSYWTEAFF
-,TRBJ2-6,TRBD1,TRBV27,TGTGCCAGCAGTATTTTTTCCGGCAGGGGGCTCTCTGGGGCCAACGTCCTGACTTTC,CASSIFSGRGLSGANVLTF
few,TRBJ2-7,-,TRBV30,TGTGCCTGGGAGGACGGTTCCTACGAGCAGTACTTC,CAWEDGSYEQYF
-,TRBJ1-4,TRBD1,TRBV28,TGTGCCAGCAGTTTCCGACAGGGGGTCTACGAAAAACTGTTTTTT,CASSFRQGVYEKLFF
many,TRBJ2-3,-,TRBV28,TGTGCCAGCAGTACTACGACAGGTTACAAATCAGATACGCAGTATTTT,CASSTTTGYKSDTQYF
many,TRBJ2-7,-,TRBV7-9,TGTGCCAGCAGCCCAGGGGATCGCGGCGAGCAGTACTTC,CASSPGDRGEQYF
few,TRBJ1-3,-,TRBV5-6,TGTGCCAGCAGCTTCGGGGAAGCTGGAAACACCATATATTTT,CASSFGEAGNTIYF
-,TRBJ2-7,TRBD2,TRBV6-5,TGTGCCAGCAGTCTAGCGGGAGCGGTCTTGTCCTACGAGCAGTACTTC,CASSLAGAVLSYEQYF
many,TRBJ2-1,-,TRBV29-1,TGCAGCGTTGTCTCTCTTGAGCAGTTCTTC,CSVVSLEQFF
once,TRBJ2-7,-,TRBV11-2,TGTGCCAGCAGCTTATCGGGCTCCACGGGGGAAGAGCAGTACTTC,CASSLSGSTGEEQYF
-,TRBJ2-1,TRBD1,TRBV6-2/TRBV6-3,TGTGCCAGCAGTTATATAGGACAGGGCTACAATGAGCAGTTCTTC,CASSYIGQGYNEQFF
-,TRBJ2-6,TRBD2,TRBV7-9,TGTGCCAGCAGCCCTCCCCGGACTAGCGGGCAAAACTCTGGGGCCAACGTCCTGACTTTC,CASSPPRTSGQNSGANVLTF
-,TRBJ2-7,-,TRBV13,TGTGCCAGCAGCTTAGCGTTTGGCAACGAGCAGGACTTC,CASSLAFGNEQDF
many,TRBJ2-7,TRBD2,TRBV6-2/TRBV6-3,TGTGCCAGCAGTGGGGGGACTAGCGGGAGCTACGAGCAGTACTTC,CASSGGTSGSYEQYF
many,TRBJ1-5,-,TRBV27,TGTGCCAGCAGCCCTTACAGTGGCAATCAGCCCCAGCATTTT,CASSPYSGNQPQHF
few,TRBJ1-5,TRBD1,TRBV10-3,TGTGCCATCAGTCCGGGACAGGGGGCTCGGCAGCCCCAGCATTTT,CAISPGQGARQPQHF
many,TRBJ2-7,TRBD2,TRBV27,TGTGCCAGCAGTTTTGCAGCGGGAGGTTACGAGCAGTACTTC,CASSFAAGGYEQYF
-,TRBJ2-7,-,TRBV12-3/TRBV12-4,TGTGCCAGCAGTTTTGGTCCGGGGCAGTACTTC,CASSFGPGQYF
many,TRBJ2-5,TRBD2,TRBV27,TGTGCCAGCAGTTTACGGGGGGTCCAAGAGACCCAGTACTTC,CASSLRGVQETQYF
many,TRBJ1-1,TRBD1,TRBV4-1,TGCGCCAGCAGCACTAGGACAGGACTGAACACTGAAGCTTTCTTT,CASSTRTGLNTEAFF
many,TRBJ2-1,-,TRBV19,TGTGCCACCCAATGGGGGCCCGATGAGCAGTTCTTC,CATQWGPDEQFF
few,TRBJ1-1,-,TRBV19,TGTGCCAGTAGTCAGATAATGGAGGGAACTGAAGCTTTCTTT,CASSQIMEGTEAFF
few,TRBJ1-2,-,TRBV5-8,TGTGCCAGCAGCTTGGGACAGAACTACTATGGCTACACCTTC,CASSLGQNYYGYTF
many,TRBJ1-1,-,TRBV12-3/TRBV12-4,TGTGCCAGCAGTTTAAGGCAGGAAGCTTTCTTT,CASSLRQEAFF
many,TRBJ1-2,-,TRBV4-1,TGCGCCAGCAGCCAAGATACCATCTATGGCTACACCTTC,CASSQDTIYGYTF
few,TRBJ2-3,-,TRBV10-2,TGCGCCAGCAGTGAGTCGGCAGGGAGCACAGATACGCAGTATTTT,CASSESAGSTDTQYF